The 20 T cell receptor beta chains below all came from one sample that was sequenced in a study of blood T cell repertoires in COVID-19. Using immunoSEQ multiplex PCR, the repertoire was profiled, and TCRdb retains in-frame clones only, with some absent. The profile covers about 340,000 clones, with more than 75% appearing a single time and 6% to 7% taken by the ten largest. The sequenced material came from peripheral blood. The receptors shown here come from a woman in her forties or fifties with COVID-19, enrolled during active disease.

The CDR3 loop reads CASSPLSGRPGETQYF. CDR3 sequence (DNA): TGTGCCAGCAGTCCCCTTAGCGGGAGGCCGGGGGAGACCCAGTACTTC. The rearrangement joins TRBV27 to TRBJ2-5, with 10 bases identical to TRBD2. The V gene end was trimmed by 5 bases and the J gene end by 5 bases; junction bases not matched to a gene: 11. The CDR3 loop spans 16 amino acids. Germline CDR1 MNHEY, CDR2 SMNVEV (reference sequence).

The V and J genes are TRBV11-3 and TRBJ2-2; 8 nucleotides match TRBD1. Germline V gene sequence: CDR1 SGHNT, CDR2 YENEEA. Trimming at V came to 5 bases and at J to 4 bases, leaving 6 bases not matched to a gene. This CDR3 has 15 amino acids. The CDR3 here is CASSLQGAGTGELFF. In DNA, the CDR3 is TGTGCCAGCAGCCTTCAGGGGGCGGGCACCGGGGAGCTGTTTTTT.

The genes are TRBV18 and TRBJ1-1, with D possibly being TRBD1 (5 bases). V was clipped by 2 bases and J by 5 bases, with 12 bases between them. Germline V CDR1 and CDR2: KGHSH, LQKENI. The CDR3 length is 14 residues. CDR3 amino acids: CASSPDQGSTEAFF. Here the CDR3 DNA reads TGTGCCAGCTCACCAGATCAGGGATCGACTGAAGCTTTCTTT.

The chain recombines TRBV5-4 with TRBJ2-7; 12 bases are shared with TRBD2. This CDR3 is built from 16 residues. Germline V CDR1 and CDR2: SGHNT, YYREEE (reference sequence). Unmatched junction bases numbered 7, after V lost 4 bases and J lost 2 bases. CDR3 sequence reads: CASSPGTSGSPYEQYF. As DNA, the CDR3 is TGTGCCAGCAGCCCTGGGACTAGCGGGTCCCCCTACGAGCAGTACTTC.

The J gene is TRBJ1-2, the V gene TRBV2; 10 nucleotides match TRBD1. V lost 7 bases to trimming and J lost 5 bases; unmatched junction nucleotides: 7. This CDR3 comprises 14 residues. Germline lookup yields CDR1 SNHLY and CDR2 FYNNEI. The CDR3 DNA reads TGTGCCAGCAAAGGACAGGGGGTATGGTATGGCTACACCTTC. Its protein is CASKGQGVWYGYTF.

V gene TRBV3-1 (or the pseudogene TRBV3-2) combines with J gene TRBJ2-7, with D possibly matching TRBD2 (5 bases). The CDR3 has 15 amino acids. The germline gives CDR1 LGHDT, CDR2 YNNKEL (reference sequence). The germline V and J ends were trimmed by 0 bases and 0 bases, with 9 bases remaining between them. CDR3 sequence: CASSQEGRNSYEQYF. DNA of the CDR3: TGTGCCAGCAGCCAAGAAGGGAGAAACTCCTACGAGCAGTACTTC.

The gene calls are TRBV5-6 and TRBJ2-7; 8 bases match TRBD2. Germline loops: CDR1 SGHDT, CDR2 YYEEEE. The CDR3 loop spans 13 amino acids. V was clipped by 5 bases and J by 5 bases; unmatched bases: 6. The CDR3 spells CASRGLVLNEQYF. DNA for the CDR3: TGTGCCAGCAGGGGACTAGTGTTGAACGAGCAGTACTTC.

J is TRBJ2-5 and V is TRBV19; TRBD2 matches at 13 bases. The CDR3 spans 19 residues. V lost 6 bases, J lost 4 bases, and 17 bases stayed unmatched. Germline CDR1 and CDR2: LNHDA and SQIVND (reference sequence). This CDR3 reads CASRARLRTSGRSGETQYF. The CDR3, as DNA: TGTGCCAGTAGAGCAAGACTACGGACTAGCGGGAGAAGCGGAGAGACCCAGTACTTC.

This chain links TRBV9 with TRBJ2-3, with D perhaps matching TRBD1 (5 bases). There are 16 residues in the CDR3. V dropped 4 bases and J dropped 5 bases, with 20 bases sitting between them. Germline V gives CDR1 SGDLS, CDR2 YYNGEE. The CDR3 coding sequence is TGTGCCAGCAGCTCAAGTGCGGCAGGGTTCTTAGATACGCAGTATTTT. It encodes CASSSSAAGFLDTQYF. The whole variable domain, filled in from reference TRBV9 and TRBJ2-3, reads DSGVTQTPKHLITATGQRVTLRCSPRSGDLSVYWYQQSLDQGLQFLIQYYNGEERAKGNILERFSAQQFPDLHSELNLSSLELGDSALYFCASSSSAAGFLDTQYFGPGTRLTVL.

This rearrangement joins TRBV7-9 to TRBJ2-7; 8 nucleotides align to TRBD2. Trimming removed 1 base from V and 4 bases from J; junction bases left unmatched: 3. Per germline, CDR1 SEHNR and CDR2 FQNEAQ (reference sequence). The CDR3 has 14 amino acids. The CDR3 loop reads CASSLGRGAYEQYF. The CDR3 coding sequence is TGTGCCAGCAGCTTAGGGCGGGGGGCGTACGAGCAGTACTTC.

The rearrangement joins TRBV6-4 to TRBJ2-7; TRBD1 matches at 11 bases. The V segment lost 1 base and the J segment 4 bases; nucleotides outside the gene matches: 6. CDR1 is MRHNA and CDR2 is SNTAGT in the germline V gene. The CDR3 length is 16 residues. CDR3 sequence: CASSDFGQGALYEQYF. CDR3 DNA: TGTGCCAGCAGTGACTTCGGACAGGGGGCTCTATACGAGCAGTACTTC.

The chain couples TRBV4-1 to TRBJ2-3, with 10 positions matching TRBD2. This CDR3 has 15 residues. Germline V gives CDR1 MGHRA, CDR2 YSYEKL. With 3 bases clipped from V and 6 bases from J, the junction kept 6 bases outside the gene matches. CDR3 loop: CASSQSGRAMDTQYF. DNA of the CDR3: TGCGCCAGCAGCCAGAGCGGGAGGGCTATGGATACGCAGTATTTT.

The chain is built from TRBV21-1 and TRBJ2-5; the DNA was not used to check the table's D call, TRBD1. TRBV21-1 is a pseudogene. The CDR3 is 11 residues long. The CDR3 reads CARTGRETQYF. The CDR3 bases are TGTGCCAGGACAGGGCGAGAGACCCAGTACTTC.

The chain uses TRBV18 and TRBJ2-1, with 11 bases fitting TRBD2. The CDR3 contains 16 residues. V lost 5 bases and J lost 7; bases outside the gene matches: 10. CDR1 KGHSH and CDR2 LQKENI come from the germline V gene. As DNA, the CDR3 is TGTGCCAGCTCATGGGCGACTAGCGGGATTCAGAATGAGCAGTTCTTC. Translated: CASSWATSGIQNEQFF.

The chain couples TRBV5-1 to TRBJ1-1; D ambiguous. The CDR3 contains 14 residues. Germline V CDR1 and CDR2: SGHRS, YFSETQ. The V and J ends lost 0 bases and 5 bases respectively, with 11 bases between them. CDR3 sequence (DNA): TGCGCCAGCAGCTTGGAGGCGTTCGGGACTGAAGCTTTCTTT. Translating it yields CASSLEAFGTEAFF. The variable domain in full, completed from reference TRBV5-1 and TRBJ1-1, reads KAGVTQTPRYLIKTRGQQVTLSCSPISGHRSVSWYQQTPGQGLQFLFEYFSETQRNKGNFPGRFSGRQFSNSRSEMNVSTLELGDSALYLCASSLEAFGTEAFFGQGTRLTVV.

The J gene is TRBJ2-6, the V gene TRBV6-5, with D perhaps matching TRBD1 (6 bases). V gave up 2 bases and J gave up 1 base, with 6 bases separating them. The CDR3 runs 15 residues. Germline CDR1 reads MNHEY; CDR2 reads SVGAGI. The CDR3: CASSYDRSGANVLTF. DNA for the CDR3: TGTGCCAGCAGTTACGACAGGTCTGGGGCCAACGTCCTGACTTTC.

This rearrangement joins TRBV7-2 to TRBJ1-2; D may be TRBD1 (5 bases). Deletions cut 3 bases from V and 6 bases from J, with 17 bases between. This CDR3 is 15 amino acids long. From germline, CDR1 is SGHTA and CDR2 FQGNSA. CDR3 residues: CASSLAPGGGDGYTF. The CDR3 region has the DNA TGTGCCAGCAGCTTGGCCCCTGGGGGGGGAGATGGCTACACCTTC.

The chain carries TRBV7-8 and TRBJ1-6; TRBD1 is a possible D gene (5 bases). Trimming took off 5 bases at V and 10 bases at J, with 12 bases between the two ends. The germline V gene encodes CDR1 SGHVS and CDR2 FQNEAQ. CDR3 length equals 13 residues. The CDR3 DNA reads TGTGCCAGCAGCCCCCAGACAGCATCACCCCTCCACTTT. As protein: CASSPQTASPLHF. Together with reference TRBV7-8 and TRBJ1-6, the CDR3 gives the full variable domain: GAGVSQSPRYKVAKRGQDVALRCDPISGHVSLFWYQQALGQGPEFLTYFQNEAQLDKSGLPSDRFFAERPEGSVSTLKIQRTQQEDSAVYLCASSPQTASPLHFGNGTRLTVT.

The rearrangement links TRBV30 to TRBJ2-5, with TRBD2 matching over 7 bases. The length of the CDR3 is 15 residues. V trimming: 0 bases; J trimming: 3 bases; junction bases outside the gene matches: 7. Germline V gene lookup returns CDR1 GTSNPN and CDR2 SVGIG (reference sequence). The CDR3 here is CAWSVSASGKETQYF. Here the CDR3 DNA reads TGTGCCTGGAGTGTATCGGCTAGCGGAAAAGAGACCCAGTACTTC.

CDR3 in amino acids: CASSTARTGGGYTF. The CDR3 region has the DNA TGTGCCAGCAGTACCGCGAGGACAGGGGGTGGCTACACCTTC. The chain uses TRBV27 and TRBJ1-2; 10 bases are shared with TRBD1. From germline, CDR1 is MNHEY and CDR2 SMNVEV (reference sequence). The CDR3 contains 14 residues. The ends lost 5 bases at V and 7 bases at J; junction bases unmatched: 7.